Below, one T cell receptor beta chain is given with its context. This entry is derived from a study of control samples from healthy donors and cancer patients. This table comes from immunoSEQ multiplex PCR, and its TCRdb copy is limited to in-frame clones, with some not included. The table includes approximately 89,000 clones, 85% detected once. CDR3 length equals 14 residues. V was cut by 4 bases and J by 4 bases, with 14 bases left in between. Germline loops: CDR1 SQVTM, CDR2 ANQGSEA. Sequenced input: blood. The sequence derives from a woman aged 40 to 49 in good health. The chain uses TRBV29-1 and TRBJ2-1; D is uncertain. In nucleotides, the CDR3 is TGCAGCGTTGTAGCCCCAGTGTCGTACAATGAGCAGTTCTTC. Its translation is CSVVAPVSYNEQFF.